The 6 T cell receptor beta chains given below trace back to one sample, sequenced in a study of regulatory and conventional T cells in RAG deficiency. The data were produced by immunoSEQ multiplex PCR, yet TCRdb's version contains in-frame clones alone and is incomplete. The data contain 5,500 to 8,500 clones, roughly four fifths of them seen just once; the ten biggest clones take up 13%. This sample was shared with a second study, whose subject was regulatory T cells. From that second work: Amplification used 52 TRBV primers and 13 TRBJ primers.

The sample consisted of CD8+ T cells sorted from blood. These receptors all come from a human donor in good health.

About this clone itself: The junction departs from the called germline gene at one end, perhaps through a read error. The chain uses TRBV5-3 and TRBJ1-2; D remains ambiguous. TRBV5-3 qualifies as an ORF whose function is uncertain. This CDR3 comprises 12 residues. CDR3 loop: CASSSRSWPEHF. For the CDR3, the DNA is TGTGCCAGCAGCTCCCGTTCGTGGCCCGAGCACTTC.

The chain recombines TRBV27 with TRBJ1-6; a possible D gene is TRBD1 (5 bases). Germline assignment: CDR1 MNHEY and CDR2 SMNVEV (reference sequence). V was clipped by 2 bases and J by 10 bases, with 9 bases between them. The CDR3 covers 13 residues. The CDR3 nucleotides read TGTGCCAGCAGTTTAGGGGGGAGGTCACCCCTCCACTTT. As protein: CASSLGGRSPLHF.

The genes are TRBV27 and TRBJ2-7, with D unclear. Germline CDR1 MNHEY, CDR2 SMNVEV (reference sequence). The length of the CDR3 is 12 residues. The V end lost 5 bases, the J end lost 2 bases, and 7 bases lay between the germline ends. CDR3 DNA: TGTGCCAGCAGTGACAAGACCTACGAGCAGTACTTC. It is translated as CASSDKTYEQYF.

V gene TRBV30 combines with J gene TRBJ2-3, with TRBD2 matching 11 bases. Per the germline V gene, CDR1 is GTSNPN and CDR2 is SVGIG (reference sequence). The V segment lost 7 bases and the J segment 3 bases; nucleotides outside the gene matches: 9. The CDR3 is 15 amino acids. CDR3 protein: CASLILAGGTDTQYF. DNA for the CDR3: TGTGCCTCACTCATCCTAGCGGGGGGAACAGATACGCAGTATTTT.

The rearrangement uses TRBV6-4 and TRBJ2-1; 7 bases line up with TRBD2. Trimming removed 0 bases from V and 2 bases from J; junction bases left unmatched: 10. This CDR3 contains 18 residues. The germline V gene has CDR1 MRHNA and CDR2 SNTAGT. CDR3 in amino acids: CASSDSGGGEVTYNEQFF. DNA for the CDR3: TGTGCCAGCAGTGACTCTGGCGGGGGAGAAGTAACCTACAATGAGCAGTTCTTC.

This chain connects TRBV13 to TRBJ2-5, with D maybe TRBD2 (7 bases). The germline V gene has CDR1 PRHDT and CDR2 FYEKMQ (reference sequence). This CDR3 comprises 13 residues. Between the trimmed V and J ends, which lost 3 bases and 7 bases, there was a span of 12 bases. CDR3 coding DNA: TGTGCCAGCAGCTTTGGACAGCGGGGGACCCAGTACTTC. It translates to CASSFGQRGTQYF.